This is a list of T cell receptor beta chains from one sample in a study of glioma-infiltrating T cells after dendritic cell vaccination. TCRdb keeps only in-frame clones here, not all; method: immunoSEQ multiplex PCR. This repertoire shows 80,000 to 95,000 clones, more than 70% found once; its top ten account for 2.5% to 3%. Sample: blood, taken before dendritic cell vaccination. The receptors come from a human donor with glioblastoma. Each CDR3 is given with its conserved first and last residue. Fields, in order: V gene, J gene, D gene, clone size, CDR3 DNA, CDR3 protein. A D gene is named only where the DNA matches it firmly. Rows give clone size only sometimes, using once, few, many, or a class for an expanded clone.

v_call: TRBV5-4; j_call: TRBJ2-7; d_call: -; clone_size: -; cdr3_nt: TGTGCCAGCAGCTTGGGGGGGCGCGGACTCAACGAGCAGTACTTC; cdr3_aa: CASSLGGRGLNEQYF
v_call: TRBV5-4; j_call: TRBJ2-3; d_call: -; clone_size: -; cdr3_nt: TGTGCCAGCAGCTTGTCTAGCAGTTTCACAGATACGCAGTATTTT; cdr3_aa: CASSLSSSFTDTQYF
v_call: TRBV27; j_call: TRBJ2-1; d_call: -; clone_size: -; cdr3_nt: TGTGCCAGCAGTTTATCGGGGAGCGGGCAGTTCTTC; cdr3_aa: CASSLSGSGQFF
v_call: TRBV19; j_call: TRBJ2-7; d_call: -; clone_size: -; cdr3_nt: TGTGCCAGTAGTAGGCAGGGCACCTACGAGCAGTACTTC; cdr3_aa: CASSRQGTYEQYF
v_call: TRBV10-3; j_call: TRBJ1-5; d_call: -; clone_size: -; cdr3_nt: TGTGCCATCAGTGAGCCGCGGGGGGGGGTAGAGAATCAGCCCCAGCATTTT; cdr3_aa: CAISEPRGGVENQPQHF
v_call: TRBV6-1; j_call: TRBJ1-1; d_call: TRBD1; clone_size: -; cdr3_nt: TGTGCCAGCAGTGATCAGCCAGGGGGCCACACTGAAGCTTTCTTT; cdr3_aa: CASSDQPGGHTEAFF
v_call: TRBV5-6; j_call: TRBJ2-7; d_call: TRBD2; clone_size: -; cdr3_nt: TGTGCCAGCAGCTTGGTGGTAGCGGGAGGGCCTAGTTACGAGCAGTACTTC; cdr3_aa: CASSLVVAGGPSYEQYF
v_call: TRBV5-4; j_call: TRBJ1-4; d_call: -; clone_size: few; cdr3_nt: TGTGCCACCAGCCTACAGCATAATGAAAAACTGTTTTTT; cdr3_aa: CATSLQHNEKLFF
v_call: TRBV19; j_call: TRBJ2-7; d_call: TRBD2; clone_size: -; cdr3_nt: TGTGCCAGTAGTACTGCCGGACTAGCGGGAGGGCCGGGGGGGGAGCAGTACTTC; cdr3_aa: CASSTAGLAGGPGGEQYF
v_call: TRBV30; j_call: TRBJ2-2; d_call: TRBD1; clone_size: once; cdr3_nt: TGTGCCTGGAGTTCCTGGGACAGGGACGTAACCGGGGAGCTGTTTTTT; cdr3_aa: CAWSSWDRDVTGELFF
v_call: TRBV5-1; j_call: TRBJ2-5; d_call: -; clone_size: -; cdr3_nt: TGCGCCAGCAGCTTGCCGGGGGAGACCCAGTACTTC; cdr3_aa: CASSLPGETQYF
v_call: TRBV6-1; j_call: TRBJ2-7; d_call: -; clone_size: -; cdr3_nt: TGTGCCAGCAGTGGAAGCTACGAGCAGTACTTC; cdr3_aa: CASSGSYEQYF
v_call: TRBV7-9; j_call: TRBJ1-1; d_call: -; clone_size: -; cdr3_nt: TGTGCCAGCAGCTGGGAGGGATATTTGAACACTGAAGCTTTCTTT; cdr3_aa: CASSWEGYLNTEAFF
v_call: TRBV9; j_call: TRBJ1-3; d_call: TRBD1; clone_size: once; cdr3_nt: TGTGCCAGCAGCGTAGAGGGACAGGCGCACTCTGGAAACACCATATATTTT; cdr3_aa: CASSVEGQAHSGNTIYF
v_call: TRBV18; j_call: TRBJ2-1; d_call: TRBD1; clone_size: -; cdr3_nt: TGTGCCAGCTCACCTTCAGGGGGCAATGAGCAGTTCTTC; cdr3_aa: CASSPSGGNEQFF
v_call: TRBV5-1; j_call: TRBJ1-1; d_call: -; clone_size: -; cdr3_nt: TGCGCCAGCAGCTTGGGCGGCTTTACGGGGGGCACTGAAGCTTTCTTT; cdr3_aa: CASSLGGFTGGTEAFF
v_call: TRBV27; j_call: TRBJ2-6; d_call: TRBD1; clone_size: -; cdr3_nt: TGTGCCAGCAGTACCCGGGACAGGTCCCTCTCTGGGGCCAACGTCCTGACTTTC; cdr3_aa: CASSTRDRSLSGANVLTF
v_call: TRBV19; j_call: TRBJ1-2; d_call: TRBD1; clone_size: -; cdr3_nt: TGTGCCAGTAGTATACGCACGGGGACAGGGGGTGACTACACCTTC; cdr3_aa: CASSIRTGTGGDYTF
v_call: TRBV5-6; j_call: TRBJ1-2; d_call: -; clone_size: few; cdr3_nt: TGTGCCAGCAGATACACAGGGTTCGAGGGCTACACCTTC; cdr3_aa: CASRYTGFEGYTF
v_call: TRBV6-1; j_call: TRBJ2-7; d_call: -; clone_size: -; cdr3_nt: TGTGCCAGCAGTGAAGAAAGGCCAGGGACCTACGAGCAGTACTTC; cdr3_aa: CASSEERPGTYEQYF
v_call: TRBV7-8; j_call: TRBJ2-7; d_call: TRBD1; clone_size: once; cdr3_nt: TGTGCCAGCAGCTTGCAGGGGGCAAGCTACGAGCAGTACTTC; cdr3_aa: CASSLQGASYEQYF
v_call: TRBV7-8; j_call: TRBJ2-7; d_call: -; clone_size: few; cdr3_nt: TGTGCCAGCAGTCGAGGGGGCGGGGGGCAAGTTTCCTACGAGCAGTACTTC; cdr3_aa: CASSRGGGGQVSYEQYF
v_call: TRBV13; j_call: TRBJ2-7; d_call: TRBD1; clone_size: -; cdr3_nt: TGTGCCAGCAGCCTTAGACAGGGTCCCTACGAGCAGTACTTC; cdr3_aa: CASSLRQGPYEQYF
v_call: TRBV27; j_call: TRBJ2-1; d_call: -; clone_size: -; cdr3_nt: TGTGCCAGCAGCCTAGGGGATGAGCAGTTCTTC; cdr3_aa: CASSLGDEQFF
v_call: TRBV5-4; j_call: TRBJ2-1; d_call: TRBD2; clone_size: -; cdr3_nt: TGTGCCAGCAGCTCCGGGACTAGCGGGAGGTTTGAGCAGTTCTTC; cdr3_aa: CASSSGTSGRFEQFF